Listed below are T cell receptor beta chains from one sample, sequenced in a study of blood T cell repertoires in COVID-19. The method was immunoSEQ multiplex PCR; TCRdb's version includes in-frame clones alone and lacks a portion of them. Among around 290,000 clones listed, roughly 86% were seen once. Sequencing was done on a sample of PBMCs or T cells enriched from blood (not recorded which). The receptors stem from a woman between 18 and 29 years old who had recovered from COVID-19. Both conserved end residues are part of each CDR3. For some rows the clone size is stated as once, few or many, or as a class when expanded; others skip it.

clone size: -
V gene: TRBV30
CDR3 protein: CAWSVGGWIGYTF

clone size: many
V gene: TRBV4-1
CDR3 protein: CASSQFRLAESNHHTDTQYF

clone size: -
V gene: TRBV7-3
CDR3 protein: CASSFSPYRSSYNEQFF

clone size: -
V gene: TRBV24-1
CDR3 protein: CATSDSGLAGGSSYNEQFF

clone size: -
V gene: TRBV4-1
CDR3 protein: CASSPAPFSEDTQYF

clone size: -
V gene: TRBV4-3
CDR3 protein: CASSYDDTSSGANVLTF

clone size: few
V gene: TRBV27
CDR3 protein: CATSSLSSNTEAFF

clone size: -
V gene: TRBV11-2
CDR3 protein: CASSPTGGGSGNTIYF

clone size: -
V gene: TRBV27
CDR3 protein: CASSSSDRVAEAFF

clone size: -
V gene: TRBV19
CDR3 protein: CASNGQGPEKLFF

clone size: -
V gene: TRBV9
CDR3 protein: CASSVGQGYNEKLFF

clone size: -
V gene: TRBV10-2
CDR3 protein: CASSEYRTGNEQYF

clone size: once
V gene: TRBV11-3
CDR3 protein: CASSLDLGTGGNIQYF

clone size: -
V gene: TRBV19
CDR3 protein: CASQRQGRNTIYF

clone size: -
V gene: TRBV19
CDR3 protein: CASRNPGGQYGYTF

clone size: once
V gene: TRBV15
CDR3 protein: CATSSKGQGAVEQFF

clone size: -
V gene: TRBV28
CDR3 protein: CASSLDRDEQYF

clone size: -
V gene: TRBV7-8
CDR3 protein: CASTITWTSGSPDEQFF